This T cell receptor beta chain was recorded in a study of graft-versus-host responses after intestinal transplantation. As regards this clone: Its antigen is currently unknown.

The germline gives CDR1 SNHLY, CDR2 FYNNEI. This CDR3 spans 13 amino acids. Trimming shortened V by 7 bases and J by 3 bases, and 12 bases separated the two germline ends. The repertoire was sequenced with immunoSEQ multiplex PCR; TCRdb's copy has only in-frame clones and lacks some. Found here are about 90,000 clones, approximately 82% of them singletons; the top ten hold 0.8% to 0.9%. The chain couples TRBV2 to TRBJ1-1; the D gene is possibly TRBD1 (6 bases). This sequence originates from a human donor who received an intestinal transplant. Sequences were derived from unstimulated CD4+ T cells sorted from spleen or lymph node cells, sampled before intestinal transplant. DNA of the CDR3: TGTGCCAGCACAGGGGACGGACACACTGAAGCTTTCTTT. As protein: CASTGDGHTEAFF. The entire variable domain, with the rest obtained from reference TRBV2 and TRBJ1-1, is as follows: EPEVTQTPSHQVTQMGQEVILRCVPISNHLYFYWYRQILGQKVEFLVSFYNNEISEKSEIFDDQFSVERPDGSNFTLKIRSTKLEDSAMYFCASTGDGHTEAFFGQGTRLTVV.